This T cell receptor (beta chain) stems from a study of blood T cell repertoires in COVID-19. Whole-study context: COVID-19 samples, acute and convalescent, were from the United States, Italy and Spain. The analysed material was cDNA or gDNA that came from T cells, B-cell-depleted T cells, or PBMCs.

The count of this clone is one. Germline CDR1 is MDHEN and CDR2 is SYDVKM. V gave up 2 bases and J gave up 4 bases, with 2 bases separating them. This CDR3 has 11 residues. Original handling: Estimates of nucleated cell counts were drawn from the amplification of reference gene primers. Some clones are missing from TCRdb's copy, which holds only in-frame ones; the method was immunoSEQ multiplex PCR. Clonal size and the V and J genes are those of that table, whereas D and trimming came from the DNA. This sample has approximately 89,000 clones; 90% to 95% occur once, and the top ten carry about 4.1%. The clonotype was recovered from a human donor with active COVID-19. The donor label of this sample is uncertain. The chain has TRBV28 and TRBJ1-2; D unresolved. The sequenced sample was peripheral blood. DNA for the CDR3: TGTGCCAGCAGTTTACGCTATGGCTACACCTTC. Amino acids: CASSLRYGYTF.